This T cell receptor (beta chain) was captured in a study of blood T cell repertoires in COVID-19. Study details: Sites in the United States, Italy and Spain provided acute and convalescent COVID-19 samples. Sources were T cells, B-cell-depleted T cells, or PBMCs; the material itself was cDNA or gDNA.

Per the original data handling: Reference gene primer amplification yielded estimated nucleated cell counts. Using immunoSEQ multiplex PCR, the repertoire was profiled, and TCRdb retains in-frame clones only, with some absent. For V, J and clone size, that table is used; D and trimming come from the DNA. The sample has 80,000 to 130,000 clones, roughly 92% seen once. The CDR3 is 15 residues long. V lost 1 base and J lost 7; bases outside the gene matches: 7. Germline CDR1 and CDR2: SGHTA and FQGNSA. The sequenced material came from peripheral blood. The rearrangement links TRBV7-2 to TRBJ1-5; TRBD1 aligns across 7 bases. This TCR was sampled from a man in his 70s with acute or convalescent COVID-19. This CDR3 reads CASSLVRDSRQPQHF. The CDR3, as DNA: TGTGCCAGCAGCTTAGTTAGGGACAGCCGACAGCCCCAGCATTTT.